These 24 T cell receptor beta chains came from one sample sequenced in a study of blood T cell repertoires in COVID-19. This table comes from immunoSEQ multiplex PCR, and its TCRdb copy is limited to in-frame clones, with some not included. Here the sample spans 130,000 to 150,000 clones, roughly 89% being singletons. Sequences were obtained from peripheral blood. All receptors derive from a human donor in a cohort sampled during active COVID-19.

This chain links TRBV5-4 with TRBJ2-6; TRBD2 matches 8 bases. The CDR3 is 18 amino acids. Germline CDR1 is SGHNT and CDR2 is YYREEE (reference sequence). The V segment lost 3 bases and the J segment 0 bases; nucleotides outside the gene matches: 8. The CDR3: CASSSPGGGSSGANVLTF. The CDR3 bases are TGTGCCAGCAGCTCCCCGGGGGGGGGAAGCTCTGGGGCCAACGTCCTGACTTTC.

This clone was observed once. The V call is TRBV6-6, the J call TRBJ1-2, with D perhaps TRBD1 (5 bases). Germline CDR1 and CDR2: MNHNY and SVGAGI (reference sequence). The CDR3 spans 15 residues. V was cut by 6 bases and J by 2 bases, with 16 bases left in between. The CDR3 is CASSPGSDSNYGYTF. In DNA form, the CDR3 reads TGTGCCAGCAGCCCAGGGTCAGACAGCAACTATGGCTACACCTTC.

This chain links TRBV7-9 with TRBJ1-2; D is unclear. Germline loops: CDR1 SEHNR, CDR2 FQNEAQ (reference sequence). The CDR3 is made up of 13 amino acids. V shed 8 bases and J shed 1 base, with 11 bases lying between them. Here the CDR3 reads CASAAGVNYGYTF. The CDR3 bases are TGTGCCAGCGCAGCCGGGGTTAACTATGGCTACACCTTC.

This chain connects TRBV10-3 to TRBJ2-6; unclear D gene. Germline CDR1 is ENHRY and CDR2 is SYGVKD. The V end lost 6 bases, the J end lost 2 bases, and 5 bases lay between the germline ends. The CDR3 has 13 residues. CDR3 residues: CAISLPGANVLTF. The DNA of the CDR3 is TGTGCCATCAGCCTACCTGGGGCCAACGTCCTGACTTTC.

The CDR3 sequence: CASSRAQEAFF. Written as DNA, the CDR3 is TGTGCCAGCAGCAGGGCCCAAGAAGCTTTCTTT. The chain links TRBV7-9 to TRBJ1-1; D unclear. Germline V gene data show CDR1 as SEHNR and CDR2 as FQNEAQ (reference sequence). This CDR3 spans 11 amino acids. The ends were cut back, 5 bases at V and 8 bases at J, with 9 bases in the middle.

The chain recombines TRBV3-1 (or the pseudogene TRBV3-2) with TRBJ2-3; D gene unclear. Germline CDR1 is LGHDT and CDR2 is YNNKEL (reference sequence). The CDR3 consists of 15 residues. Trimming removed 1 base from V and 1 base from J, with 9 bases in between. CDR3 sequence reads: CASSQGPMGTDTQYF. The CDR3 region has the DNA TGTGCCAGCAGCCAAGGGCCAATGGGCACAGATACGCAGTATTTT.

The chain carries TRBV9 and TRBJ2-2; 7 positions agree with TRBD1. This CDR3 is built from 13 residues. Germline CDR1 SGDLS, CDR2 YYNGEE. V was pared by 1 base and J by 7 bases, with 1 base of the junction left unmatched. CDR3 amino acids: CASSVSGGGELFF. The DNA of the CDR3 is TGTGCCAGCAGCGTATCAGGGGGCGGGGAGCTGTTTTTT.

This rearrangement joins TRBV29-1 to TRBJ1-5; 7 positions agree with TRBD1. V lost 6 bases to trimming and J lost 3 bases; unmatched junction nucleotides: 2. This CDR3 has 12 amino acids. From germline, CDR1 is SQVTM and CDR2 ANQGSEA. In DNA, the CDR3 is TGCAGCGTGGGGACAGTCAATCAGCCCCAGCATTTT. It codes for CSVGTVNQPQHF.

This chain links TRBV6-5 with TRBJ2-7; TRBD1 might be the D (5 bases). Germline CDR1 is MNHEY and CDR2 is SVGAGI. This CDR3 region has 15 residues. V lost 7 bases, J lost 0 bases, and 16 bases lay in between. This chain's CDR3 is CASKMGQISSYEQYF. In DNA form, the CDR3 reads TGTGCCAGCAAAATGGGGCAGATTAGCTCCTACGAGCAGTACTTC.

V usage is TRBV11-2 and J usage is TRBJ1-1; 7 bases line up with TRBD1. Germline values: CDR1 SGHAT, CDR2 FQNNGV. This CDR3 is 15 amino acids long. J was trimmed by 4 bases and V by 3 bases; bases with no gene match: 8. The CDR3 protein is CASSLGDSWGTEAFF. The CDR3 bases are TGTGCCAGCAGCTTGGGGGACAGTTGGGGCACTGAAGCTTTCTTT.

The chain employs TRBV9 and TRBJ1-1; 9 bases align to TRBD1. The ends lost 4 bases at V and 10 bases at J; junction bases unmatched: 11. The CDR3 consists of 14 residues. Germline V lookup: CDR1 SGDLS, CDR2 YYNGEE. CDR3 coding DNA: TGTGCCAGCAGCCCGGGGACAGGGAATATTGCAGCTTTCTTT. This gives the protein CASSPGTGNIAAFF.

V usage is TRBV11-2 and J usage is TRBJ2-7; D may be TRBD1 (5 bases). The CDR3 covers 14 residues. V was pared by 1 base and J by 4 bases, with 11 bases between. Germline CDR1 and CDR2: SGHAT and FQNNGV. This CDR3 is CASSLAGNDYEQYF. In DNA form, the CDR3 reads TGTGCCAGCAGCTTAGCAGGGAATGATTACGAGCAGTACTTC.

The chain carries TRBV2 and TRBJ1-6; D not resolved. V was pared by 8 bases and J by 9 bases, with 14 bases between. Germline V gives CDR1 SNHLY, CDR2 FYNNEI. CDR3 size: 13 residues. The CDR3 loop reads CASSLSEGSPLHF. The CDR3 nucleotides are TGTGCCAGCTCCCTGAGCGAGGGTTCACCCCTCCACTTT.

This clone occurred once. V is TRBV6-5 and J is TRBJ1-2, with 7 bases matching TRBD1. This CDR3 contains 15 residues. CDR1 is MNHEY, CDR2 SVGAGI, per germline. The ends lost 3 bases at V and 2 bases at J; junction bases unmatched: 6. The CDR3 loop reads CASSYRRQGNYGYTF. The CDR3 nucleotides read TGTGCCAGCAGTTATCGGCGACAGGGAAACTATGGCTACACCTTC.

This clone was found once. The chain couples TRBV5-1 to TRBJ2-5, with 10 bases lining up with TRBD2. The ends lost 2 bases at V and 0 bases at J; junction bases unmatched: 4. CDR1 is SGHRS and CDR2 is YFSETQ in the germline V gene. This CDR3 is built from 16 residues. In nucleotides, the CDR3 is TGCGCCAGCAGCTTAGGACTAGCGGAGAACCAAGAGACCCAGTACTTC. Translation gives CASSLGLAENQETQYF.

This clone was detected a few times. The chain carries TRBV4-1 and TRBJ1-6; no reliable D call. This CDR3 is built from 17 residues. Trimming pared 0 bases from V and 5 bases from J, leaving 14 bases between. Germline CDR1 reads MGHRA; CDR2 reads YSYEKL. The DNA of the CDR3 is TGCGCCAGCAGCCAAGAGGGCTACACCGATAATAATTCACCCCTCCACTTT. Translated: CASSQEGYTDNNSPLHF.

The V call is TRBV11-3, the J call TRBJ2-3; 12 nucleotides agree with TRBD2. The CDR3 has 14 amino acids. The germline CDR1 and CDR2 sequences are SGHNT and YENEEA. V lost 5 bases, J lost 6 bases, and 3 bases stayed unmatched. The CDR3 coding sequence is TGTGCCAGCAGCCAAGGACTAGCGGGGGATACGCAGTATTTT. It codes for CASSQGLAGDTQYF.

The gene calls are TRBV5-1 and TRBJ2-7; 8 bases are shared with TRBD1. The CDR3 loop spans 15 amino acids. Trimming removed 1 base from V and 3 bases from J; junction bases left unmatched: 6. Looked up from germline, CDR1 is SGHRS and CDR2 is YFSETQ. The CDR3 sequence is CASSLLQGAFYEQYF. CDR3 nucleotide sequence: TGCGCCAGCAGCTTGCTCCAGGGGGCGTTCTACGAGCAGTACTTC.

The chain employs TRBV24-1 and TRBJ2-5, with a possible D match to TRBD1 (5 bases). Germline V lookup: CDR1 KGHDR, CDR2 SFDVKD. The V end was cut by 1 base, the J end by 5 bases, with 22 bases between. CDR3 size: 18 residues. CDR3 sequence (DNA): TGTGCCACCAGTGATTTCCTTGACAGACAACTTGGGTACGAGACCCAGTACTTC. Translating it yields CATSDFLDRQLGYETQYF.

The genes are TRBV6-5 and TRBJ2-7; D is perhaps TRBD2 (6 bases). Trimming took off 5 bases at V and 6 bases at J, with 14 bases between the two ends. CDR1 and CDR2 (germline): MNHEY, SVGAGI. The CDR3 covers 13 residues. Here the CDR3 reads CASSRTKGGEQYF. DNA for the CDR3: TGTGCCAGCAGTCGCACAAAGGGAGGCGAGCAGTACTTC.

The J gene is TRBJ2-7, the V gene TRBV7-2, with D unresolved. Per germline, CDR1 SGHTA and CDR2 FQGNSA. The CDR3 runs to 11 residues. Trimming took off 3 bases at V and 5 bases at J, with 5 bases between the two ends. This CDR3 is CASSFLDEQYF. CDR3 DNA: TGTGCCAGCAGCTTTTTAGACGAGCAGTACTTC.

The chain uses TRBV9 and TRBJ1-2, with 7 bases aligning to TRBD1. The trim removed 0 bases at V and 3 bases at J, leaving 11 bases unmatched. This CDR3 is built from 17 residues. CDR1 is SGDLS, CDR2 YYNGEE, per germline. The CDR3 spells CASSVGIGRQGYYGYTF. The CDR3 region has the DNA TGTGCCAGCAGCGTAGGAATTGGGAGACAGGGCTACTATGGCTACACCTTC.

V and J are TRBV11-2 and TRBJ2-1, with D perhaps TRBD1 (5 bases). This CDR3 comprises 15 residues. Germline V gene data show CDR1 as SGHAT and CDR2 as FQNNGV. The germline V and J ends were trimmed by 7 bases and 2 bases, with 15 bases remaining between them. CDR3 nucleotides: TGTGCCAGCACCCAAGGGGCGCCAGCCTACAATGAGCAGTTCTTC. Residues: CASTQGAPAYNEQFF.

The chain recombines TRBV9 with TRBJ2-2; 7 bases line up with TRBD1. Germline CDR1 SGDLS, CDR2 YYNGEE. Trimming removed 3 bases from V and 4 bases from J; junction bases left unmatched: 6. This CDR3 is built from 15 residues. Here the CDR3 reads CASSADRAGTGELFF. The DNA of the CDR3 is TGTGCCAGCAGCGCTGACAGGGCGGGCACCGGGGAGCTGTTTTTT.